These 13 T cell receptor beta chains originate from one sample sequenced in a study of T-cell reconstitution after alpha-beta-depleted transplantation in children. TCRbeta library construction was performed incorporating unique molecular identifiers. TCRdb reanalysed the PCR reads using MiXCR and keeps one entry per CDR3 protein. Here the sample spans hundreds of thousands of distinct CDR3 sequences, around 15% being singletons. This specimen was PBMCs, mostly from graft donor cells, taken 360 days after TCRalphabeta/CD19-depleted stem cell transplant. The receptors stem from a boy younger than two who had a stem cell transplant for Wiskott-Aldrich syndrome, so the T cells may come from the graft donor.

This clonotype was observed a few times. CDR3 bases: TGCAGTGCTAGAGAGGGGACAGGGTGGGCTGAAGCTTTCTTT. Protein sequence: CSAREGTGWAEAFF. The chain couples TRBV20-1 to TRBJ1-1; TRBD1 agrees at 9 bases. Germline assignment: CDR1 DFQATT and CDR2 SNEGSKA (reference sequence). The CDR3 runs 14 residues. The J segment lost 6 bases and the V segment lost 0 bases, leaving 5 bases of the junction unmatched.

The chain uses TRBV7-2 and TRBJ2-1; no firm D call. CDR3 length equals 12 residues. The V gene's germline CDR1 is SGHTA and CDR2 FQGNSA. V was clipped by 0 bases and J by 8 bases, with 5 bases between them. CDR3 sequence reads: CASSLAKYEQFF. The CDR3 bases are TGTGCCAGCAGCTTAGCGAAGTATGAGCAGTTCTTC.

This clonotype appeared many times. This is likely a read error, given that the CDR3 carries no conserved phenylalanine or tryptophan at its end. No DNA is shown, since the ends of the CDR3 on it are uncertain; the CDR3 is the one TCRdb lists. The rearrangement links TRBV6-6 to TRBJ1-3. The CDR3 adds up to 13 amino acids, both ends counted. CDR1 is MNHNY, CDR2 SVGAGI, per germline (reference sequence). CDR3 loop: CASSYSNAVEEAI.

This chain links TRBV12-3 or TRBV12-4 with TRBJ2-5; TRBD1 might be the D (5 bases). This CDR3 comprises 14 residues. The germline V and J ends were trimmed by 2 bases and 8 bases, with 15 bases remaining between them. CDR3 sequence (DNA): TGTGCCAGCAGTTTATACAGGTCAACCCGCACCCAGTACTTC. Its protein product is CASSLYRSTRTQYF.

This clonotype was counted once. The rearrangement uses TRBV30 and TRBJ2-5, with D possibly matching TRBD2 (6 bases). Trimming removed 5 bases from V and 2 bases from J, with 12 bases in between. CDR1 and CDR2 from the germline V gene are GTSNPN and SVGIG (reference sequence). This CDR3 is 13 amino acids long. CDR3 in DNA: TGTGCCTGGGGAGGGTGGGGACAAGAGACCCAGTACTTC. Its protein is CAWGGWGQETQYF.

This clonotype was counted between two and nine times. The chain couples TRBV24-1 to TRBJ2-1, with 9 bases that match TRBD1. Per germline, CDR1 KGHDR and CDR2 SFDVKD. Trimming took 4 bases from V and 5 from J; bases not matched to a gene: 8. The CDR3 sequence is 16 residues long. DNA of the CDR3: TGTGCCACCAGTGACTCCGGGACAGGGAGGCACAATGAGCAGTTCTTC. Amino acid sequence: CATSDSGTGRHNEQFF.

This clonotype has only a few counts. V is TRBV18 and J is TRBJ2-4, with D maybe TRBD1 (6 bases). Trimming stripped 3 bases from V and 2 bases from J, with 11 bases between. CDR1 is KGHSH and CDR2 is LQKENI in the germline V gene. The CDR3 consists of 15 residues. CDR3 protein: CASSPRDIPKNIQYF. The DNA of the CDR3 is TGTGCCAGCTCACCTCGGGACATACCCAAAAACATTCAGTACTTC.

The chain employs TRBV7-9 and TRBJ2-1; maybe TRBD1 (5 bases). Germline V gene lookup returns CDR1 SEHNR and CDR2 FQNEAQ (reference sequence). V lost 1 base to trimming and J lost 7 bases, with 14 bases between them. The CDR3 consists of 15 residues. CDR3 sequence: CASSLVWGERNEQFF. The DNA of the CDR3 is TGTGCCAGCAGCTTAGTATGGGGCGAGAGAAATGAGCAGTTCTTC.

This clonotype turned up a few times. The rearrangement links TRBV12-3 or TRBV12-4 to TRBJ2-7; no clear D gene. The V gene lost 11 bases and the J gene lost 3 bases, with 20 bases spanning the gap. The CDR3 totals 14 residues. CDR3 DNA: TGTGCCTCAGGACCCCGCTTGAGCTTCTACGAGCAGTACTTC. Translation gives CASGPRLSFYEQYF.

This clonotype has at least ten counts. This chain connects TRBV7-2 to TRBJ2-2; TRBD2 matches at 9 bases. The CDR3 totals 16 residues. Germline V gene data show CDR1 as SGHTA and CDR2 as FQGNSA. Unmatched junction bases numbered 8, after V lost 5 bases and J lost 4 bases. The CDR3 protein is CASSPGLAHITGELFF. CDR3 coding DNA: TGTGCCAGCAGCCCGGGACTAGCCCACATCACCGGGGAGCTGTTTTTT.

This clonotype showed up many times. This chain uses TRBV6-1 with TRBJ2-1, with TRBD2 matching over 9 bases. The germline gives CDR1 MNHNS, CDR2 SASEGT. Losses at the gene ends were 6 bases for V and 8 bases for J; bases not matched to a gene: 5. The CDR3 has 13 amino acids. CDR3 residues: CASSLSGSHEQFF. The CDR3 DNA sequence: TGTGCCAGCAGCCTTAGCGGGAGCCATGAGCAGTTCTTC.

This clonotype was counted a few times. This rearrangement joins TRBV4-1 to TRBJ2-2, with 10 nucleotides matching TRBD2. The J segment lost 5 bases and the V segment lost 4 bases, leaving 4 bases of the junction unmatched. The germline CDR1 and CDR2 sequences are MGHRA and YSYEKL. This CDR3 has 15 residues. The CDR3 DNA follows: TGCGCCAGCAGCCGTCTACTAGCGGGGACCGGGGAGCTGTTTTTT. Encoded protein: CASSRLLAGTGELFF.

The table lists this clonotype with a few counts. The chain combines TRBV7-9 with TRBJ2-7, with TRBD1 matching over 8 bases. J lost 3 bases, V lost 3 bases, and 4 bases had no gene match. This CDR3 has 14 amino acids. Germline values: CDR1 SEHNR, CDR2 FQNEAQ (reference sequence). Written as DNA, the CDR3 is TGTGCCAGCAGCTTTAACAGGGGGATCTACGAGCAGTACTTC. This translates into CASSFNRGIYEQYF. Looking up the rest from reference TRBV7-9 and TRBJ2-7 gives the full variable domain: DTGVSQNPRHKITKRGQNVTFRCDPISEHNRLYWYRQTLGQGPEFLTYFQNEAQLEKSRLLSDRFSAERPKGSFSTLEIQRTEQGDSAMYLCASSFNRGIYEQYFGPGTRLTVT.